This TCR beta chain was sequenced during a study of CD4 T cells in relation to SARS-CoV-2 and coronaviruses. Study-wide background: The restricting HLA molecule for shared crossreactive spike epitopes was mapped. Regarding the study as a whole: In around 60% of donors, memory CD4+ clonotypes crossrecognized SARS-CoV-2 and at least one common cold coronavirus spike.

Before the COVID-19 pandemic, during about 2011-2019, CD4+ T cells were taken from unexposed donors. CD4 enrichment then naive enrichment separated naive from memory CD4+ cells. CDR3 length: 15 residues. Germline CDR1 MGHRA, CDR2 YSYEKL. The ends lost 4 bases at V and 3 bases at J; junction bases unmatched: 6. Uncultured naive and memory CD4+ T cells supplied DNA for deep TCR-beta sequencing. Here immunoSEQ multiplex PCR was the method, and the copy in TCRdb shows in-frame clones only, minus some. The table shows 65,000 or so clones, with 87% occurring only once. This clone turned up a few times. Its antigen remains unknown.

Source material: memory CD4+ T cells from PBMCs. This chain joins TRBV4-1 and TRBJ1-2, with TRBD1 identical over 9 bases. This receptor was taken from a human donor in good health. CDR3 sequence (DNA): TGCGCCAGCAGCCGGCTGGACAGGGGAGACTATGGCTACACCTTC. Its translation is CASSRLDRGDYGYTF.